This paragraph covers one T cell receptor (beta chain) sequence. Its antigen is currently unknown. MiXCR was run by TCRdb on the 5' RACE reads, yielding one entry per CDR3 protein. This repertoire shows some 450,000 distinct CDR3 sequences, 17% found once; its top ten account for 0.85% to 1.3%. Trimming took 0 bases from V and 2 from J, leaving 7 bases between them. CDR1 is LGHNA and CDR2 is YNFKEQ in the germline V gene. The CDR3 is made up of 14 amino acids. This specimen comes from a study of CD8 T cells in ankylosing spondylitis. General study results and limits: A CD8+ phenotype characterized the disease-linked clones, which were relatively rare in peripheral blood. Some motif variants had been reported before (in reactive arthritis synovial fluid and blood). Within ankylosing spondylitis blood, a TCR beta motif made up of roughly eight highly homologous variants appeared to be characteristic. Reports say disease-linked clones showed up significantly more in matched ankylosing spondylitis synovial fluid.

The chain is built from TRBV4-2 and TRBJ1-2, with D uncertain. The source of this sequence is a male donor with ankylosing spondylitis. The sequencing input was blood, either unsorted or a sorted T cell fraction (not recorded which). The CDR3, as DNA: TGTGCCAGCAGCCAAGAAAGCAGAAACTATGGCTACACCTTC. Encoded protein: CASSQESRNYGYTF.